The rows below give T cell receptor beta chains drawn from one sample of a study of OX40 agonist ivuxolimab in advanced cancers. Sequencing was performed with immunoSEQ multiplex PCR; in TCRdb, only in-frame clones are kept and a portion is missing. This table holds tens of thousands of clones, nearly 95% found once. The specimen was CD4+ or CD8+ T cells sorted from blood, collected in a trial of the OX40 agonist ivuxolimab. The receptors here all came from an adult with an advanced solid tumor such as melanoma, head and neck, liver or kidney cancer. Each CDR3 is given with its conserved first and last residue. The D gene is left open where the match is weak. Not all rows give a size; the values are once, few, many and, for expanded clones, a class.

-,TRBD2,TRBJ2-2,TRBV9,CASSVAPRLAGAANTGELFF,TGTGCCAGCAGCGTAGCTCCCCGGCTAGCGGGAGCCGCGAACACCGGGGAGCTGTTTTTT
-,TRBD1,TRBJ2-7,TRBV6-5,CASSSSYRGSSYEQYF,TGTGCCAGCAGTTCCTCATACAGGGGGAGCTCCTACGAGCAGTACTTC
-,-,TRBJ1-1,TRBV19,CASSFQTLNTEAFF,TGTGCCAGTAGTTTTCAGACACTAAACACTGAAGCTTTCTTT
-,-,TRBJ2-7,TRBV6-5,CASSYSRGTDYEQYF,TGTGCCAGCAGTTACTCGCGGGGTACAGACTACGAGCAGTACTTC
-,-,TRBJ1-1,TRBV19,CASGPGMNTEAFF,TGTGCCAGTGGTCCGGGTATGAACACTGAAGCTTTCTTT
-,-,TRBJ1-2,TRBV27,CASSLSGNYGYTF,TGTGCCAGCAGTTTATCTGGCAACTATGGCTACACCTTC
once,TRBD1,TRBJ2-7,TRBV5-4,CASSPRQGKVYEQYF,TGTGCCAGCAGCCCAAGACAGGGAAAGGTCTACGAGCAGTACTTC
-,TRBD1,TRBJ2-5,TRBV6-1,CASSEAPWDSRQETQYF,TGTGCCAGCAGTGAAGCCCCCTGGGACAGCCGTCAAGAGACCCAGTACTTC
-,-,TRBJ1-5,TRBV2,CASSEGGGQPQHF,TGTGCCAGCAGTGAAGGGGGGGGCCAGCCCCAGCATTTT
-,-,TRBJ2-5,TRBV6-1,CASRHPYQETQYF,TGTGCCAGCAGACACCCGTACCAAGAGACCCAGTACTTC
-,-,TRBJ2-2,TRBV14,CASSQVRGPNTGELFF,TGTGCCAGCAGCCAAGTTCGTGGACCGAACACCGGGGAGCTGTTTTTT
-,TRBD1,TRBJ2-7,TRBV6-1,CASSEIGGQGSYEQYF,TGTGCCAGCAGTGAAATAGGGGGACAGGGTTCCTACGAGCAGTACTTC
-,-,TRBJ2-7,TRBV27,CASSLDSSYEQYF,TGTGCCAGCAGTTTGGACAGTTCCTACGAGCAGTACTTC
few,-,TRBJ2-7,TRBV9,CASSVGERSSYEQYF,TGTGCCAGCAGCGTAGGAGAAAGGAGCTCCTACGAGCAGTACTTC
-,TRBD2,TRBJ2-7,TRBV19,CASSFGLAGGTAEQYF,TGTGCCAGTAGTTTTGGGCTAGCGGGGGGCACCGCCGAGCAGTACTTC
-,-,TRBJ2-2,TRBV19,CASSIPDTGELFF,TGTGCCAGTAGTATTCCTGACACCGGGGAGCTGTTTTTT
-,-,TRBJ1-3,TRBV5-1,CASSLEVSSGNTIYF,TGCGCCAGCAGCTTGGAGGTGTCCTCTGGAAACACCATATATTTT
-,TRBD1,TRBJ2-7,TRBV4-3,CASSQLTTGFAYEQYF,TGCGCCAGCAGCCAACTAACGACAGGGTTCGCCTACGAGCAGTACTTC
-,-,TRBJ1-6,TRBV27,CASMMGSYNSPLHF,TGTGCCAGCATGATGGGGTCCTATAATTCACCCCTCCACTTT
once,-,TRBJ2-3,TRBV5-4,CASSIGDLPDTQYF,TGTGCCAGCAGCATAGGGGACCTTCCAGATACGCAGTATTTT
-,-,TRBJ1-5,TRBV4-1,CASSPREDGNQPQHF,TGCGCCAGCAGCCCCCGGGAGGACGGCAATCAGCCCCAGCATTTT
-,-,TRBJ1-6,TRBV27,CASSYAAYNSPLHF,TGTGCCAGCAGTTACGCAGCCTATAATTCACCCCTCCACTTT
-,TRBD1,TRBJ2-1,TRBV2,CASSHRGIGHNEQFF,TGTGCCAGCAGTCACAGGGGAATAGGGCACAATGAGCAGTTCTTC
-,-,TRBJ2-2,TRBV30,CAWEGYTGELFF,TGTGCCTGGGAGGGGTACACCGGGGAGCTGTTTTTT
once,-,TRBJ1-5,TRBV4-1,CASSQAQQAGQPQHF,TGCGCCAGCAGCCAAGCACAACAGGCAGGTCAGCCCCAGCATTTT
-,-,TRBJ1-1,TRBV9,CASSVIETGTVPEAFF,TGTGCCAGCAGCGTTATCGAAACCGGGACGGTGCCTGAAGCTTTCTTT
-,TRBD2,TRBJ2-3,TRBV5-4,CAGNSGGTDTQYF,TGTGCCGGCAATAGCGGGGGCACAGATACGCAGTATTTT
-,-,TRBJ2-3,TRBV12-2,CASRLSDRVSLALGSTDTQYF,TGTGCAAGTCGCTTATCGGACAGGGTTAGCCTTGCCCTTGGGAGCACAGATACGCAGTATTTT
-,-,TRBJ2-1,TRBV6-5,CASSFGSYNEQFF,TGTGCCAGCAGTTTTGGGAGTTACAATGAGCAGTTCTTC
once,-,TRBJ1-3,TRBV5-8,CAIRNKGISGNTIYF,TGTGCCATTCGCAACAAAGGGATCTCTGGAAACACCATATATTTT
-,-,TRBJ1-1,TRBV4-1,CASSDLWGNTEAFF,TGCGCCAGCAGCGACCTATGGGGAAACACTGAAGCTTTCTTT
-,TRBD1,TRBJ1-1,TRBV4-1,CASSQGKDRGTEAFF,TGCGCCAGCAGCCAAGGTAAGGACAGGGGAACTGAAGCTTTCTTT
-,-,TRBJ1-1,TRBV21-1,CASSKKSSNTEAFF,TGTGCCAGCAGCAAGAAGTCATCGAACACTGAAGCTTTCTTT
-,TRBD2,TRBJ2-5,TRBV7-2,CASSFRLAGVPPETQYF,TGTGCCAGCAGCTTCCGACTAGCGGGGGTTCCCCCAGAGACCCAGTACTTC
-,TRBD1,TRBJ1-6,TRBV28,CASSVPGQGNSPLHF,TGTGCCAGCAGCGTTCCGGGACAGGGGAATTCACCCCTCCACTTT
-,-,TRBJ2-7,TRBV4-1,CASSQDSTVYEQYF,TGCGCCAGCAGCCAAGATAGTACAGTCTACGAGCAGTACTTC
once,-,TRBJ1-6,TRBV30,CAWTGSNSPLHF,TGTGCCTGGACCGGAAGTAATTCACCCCTCCACTTT
-,-,TRBJ1-3,TRBV4-3,CASSQGLSSSGNTIYF,TGCGCCAGCAGCCAGGGCCTGAGCAGCTCTGGAAACACCATATATTTT
-,-,TRBJ2-5,TRBV5-5,CASSLYPLGGEETQYF,TGTGCCAGCAGCTTGTATCCCCTAGGCGGGGAAGAGACCCAGTACTTC
once,TRBD1,TRBJ1-4,TRBV30,CAWSPRQGVDEKLFF,TGTGCCTGGAGCCCTAGACAGGGGGTAGATGAAAAACTGTTTTTT
-,TRBD1,TRBJ1-4,TRBV4-1,CASSQPPPVTGPGEKLFF,TGCGCCAGCAGCCAACCCCCGCCAGTGACAGGGCCAGGGGAAAAACTGTTTTTT
once,-,TRBJ2-2,TRBV13,CASSPDLTGGELFF,TGTGCCAGCAGCCCTGACCTGACCGGCGGGGAGCTGTTTTTT
-,-,TRBJ2-7,TRBV2,CASSERAATSYEQYF,TGTGCCAGCAGTGAACGGGCGGCAACTTCCTACGAGCAGTACTTC
-,TRBD1,TRBJ1-2,TRBV6-6,CASTPTGVDGYTF,TGTGCCAGCACCCCGACAGGGGTGGATGGCTACACCTTC
once,-,TRBJ1-5,TRBV5-6,CASSYGFNQPQHF,TGTGCCAGCAGCTACGGCTTCAATCAGCCCCAGCATTTT
-,-,TRBJ1-6,TRBV27,CASSLSTGTESPLHF,TGTGCCAGCAGTTTATCAACAGGGACGGAATCACCCCTCCACTTT
-,-,TRBJ2-5,TRBV5-1,CASSPDQETQYF,TGCGCCAGCAGCCCGGACCAAGAGACCCAGTACTTC
-,TRBD1,TRBJ2-5,TRBV6-1,CASREDRGRETQYF,TGTGCCAGCAGGGAGGACAGGGGTCGCGAGACCCAGTACTTC
-,TRBD2,TRBJ2-3,TRBV29-1,CSSQASGSDTQYF,TGCAGTTCACAGGCTAGCGGGTCAGATACGCAGTATTTT
few,-,TRBJ2-5,TRBV29-1,CSVEVTGLQETQYF,TGCAGCGTTGAAGTGACGGGACTGCAAGAGACCCAGTACTTC
-,-,TRBJ2-7,TRBV19,CASSIGQNYEQYF,TGTGCCAGTAGTATAGGACAGAACTACGAGCAGTACTTC
-,-,TRBJ2-2,TRBV7-6,CASVQGNTGELFF,TGTGCCAGCGTTCAGGGAAACACCGGGGAGCTGTTTTTT
-,TRBD1,TRBJ2-7,TRBV6-1,CASSNTYRGSYEQYF,TGTGCCAGCAGTAACACATACAGGGGGTCCTACGAGCAGTACTTC
once,-,TRBJ2-1,TRBV6-1,CASSPWPDNEQFF,TGTGCCAGCAGTCCGTGGCCCGACAATGAGCAGTTCTTC
-,-,TRBJ2-1,TRBV4-1,CASSQDGGQYNEQFF,TGCGCCAGCAGCCAAGATGGAGGACAGTACAATGAGCAGTTCTTC
-,-,TRBJ2-1,TRBV27,CASRLGINEQFF,TGTGCCAGCAGACTCGGGATTAATGAGCAGTTCTTC
-,-,TRBJ2-1,TRBV14,CASSQTVYEQFF,TGTGCCAGCAGCCAAACGGTATATGAGCAGTTCTTC
few,TRBD1,TRBJ1-6,TRBV6-5,CASSIQGANSPLHF,TGTGCCAGCAGTATCCAGGGGGCTAATTCACCCCTCCACTTT
-,-,TRBJ2-6,TRBV6-4,CASSPRVGTAGSGANVLTF,TGTGCCAGCAGTCCCAGGGTAGGGACAGCGGGGTCTGGGGCCAACGTCCTGACTTTC